This entry features one T cell receptor (beta chain) sequence. Authors' data handling: Amplification of reference gene primers was used by the study to estimate nucleated cell counts. The protocol was immunoSEQ multiplex PCR, while the TCRdb copy is restricted to in-frame clones and leaves out a portion. That table is the source of V, J and clone size, and D and trimming were worked out from the DNA. The sample includes fewer than 250,000 clones, 80% to 90% of them seen just once. This entry is derived from a study of blood T cell repertoires in COVID-19. Study-wide context: Whether acute or convalescent, the COVID-19 samples came from the United States, Italy and Spain. T cells, B-cell-depleted T cells, or PBMCs supplied cDNA or gDNA.

CDR3 length equals 15 residues. Germline CDR1 SGHRS, CDR2 YFSETQ. V gave up 6 bases and J gave up 6 bases; unmatched junction bases: 12. The sample was peripheral blood. The clonotype comes from a woman in her 70s with active or convalescent COVID-19. The chain is built from TRBV5-1 and TRBJ2-3; TRBD2 matches 8 bases. In DNA, the CDR3 is TGCGCCAGCACCTTATCCGGGACTAGTATTGATACGCAGTATTTT. Protein: CASTLSGTSIDTQYF. Drawing the rest from reference TRBV5-1 and TRBJ2-3, the complete variable domain is KAGVTQTPRYLIKTRGQQVTLSCSPISGHRSVSWYQQTPGQGLQFLFEYFSETQRNKGNFPGRFSGRQFSNSRSEMNVSTLELGDSALYLCASTLSGTSIDTQYFGPGTRLTVL.